A single sample gave rise to the 12 T cell receptor beta chains below, sequenced in a study of blood T cell repertoires in COVID-19. The method was immunoSEQ multiplex PCR; TCRdb's version includes in-frame clones alone and lacks a portion of them. In the table there are about 180,000 clones, approximately 85% of which are singletons. The sequenced sample was PBMCs or T cells enriched from blood (not recorded which). Receptor source: a woman aged 30 to 39 who had recovered from COVID-19.

CDR3 residues: CASSDRVDGYTF. The CDR3 DNA reads TGTGCCAGCAGCGACAGGGTGGATGGCTACACCTTC. The V and J genes are TRBV2 and TRBJ1-2, with 7 bases aligning to TRBD1. Germline CDR1 reads SNHLY; CDR2 reads FYNNEI. The CDR3 loop spans 12 amino acids. V shed 6 bases, J shed 6 bases, and the junction held 4 bases outside the gene matches.

The chain carries TRBV4-1 and TRBJ2-2; no definite D call. The CDR3 has 13 residues. V shed 0 bases and J shed 6 bases, with 5 bases lying between them. The germline V gene has CDR1 MGHRA and CDR2 YSYEKL. CDR3 region: CASSQEYSGELFF. CDR3 nucleotide sequence: TGCGCCAGCAGCCAAGAGTATTCCGGGGAGCTGTTTTTT.

The chain couples TRBV4-1 to TRBJ2-7; TRBD1 aligns across 7 bases. V was clipped by 4 bases and J by 2 bases; unmatched bases: 5. Germline lookup yields CDR1 MGHRA and CDR2 YSYEKL. The CDR3 loop spans 14 amino acids. The CDR3 coding sequence is TGCGCCAGCAGCCGGATGGGACAGCCCTACGAGCAGTACTTC. This sequence encodes CASSRMGQPYEQYF.

The chain recombines TRBV5-1 with TRBJ2-1, with 10 bases lining up with TRBD1. V lost 4 bases, J lost 5 bases, and 12 bases stayed unmatched. Germline loops: CDR1 SGHRS, CDR2 YFSETQ. The CDR3 has 17 residues. In DNA, the CDR3 is TGCGCCAGCAGCCGATCCCCGGGACAGGGGACGGACAATGAGCAGTTCTTC. Its translation: CASSRSPGQGTDNEQFF. The full variable domain, with the rest looked up from reference TRBV5-1 and TRBJ2-1, is KAGVTQTPRYLIKTRGQQVTLSCSPISGHRSVSWYQQTPGQGLQFLFEYFSETQRNKGNFPGRFSGRQFSNSRSEMNVSTLELGDSALYLCASSRSPGQGTDNEQFFGPGTRLTVL.

The chain employs TRBV2 and TRBJ2-2, with D tentatively TRBD2 (5 bases). CDR3 length: 14 amino acids. Between the trimmed V and J ends, which lost 5 bases and 4 bases, there was a span of 11 bases. Germline V gene sequence: CDR1 SNHLY, CDR2 FYNNEI. CDR3 DNA sequence: TGTGCCAGCAGTTTGACGGGAACCACCGGGGAGCTGTTTTTT. It yields the protein CASSLTGTTGELFF.

V gene TRBV6-5 combines with J gene TRBJ1-1; D remains ambiguous. The CDR3 extends over 13 amino acids. V lost 6 bases and J lost 4, with 12 bases in between. Germline-derived CDR1 and CDR2 are MNHEY and SVGAGI. In DNA form, the CDR3 reads TGTGCCAGCAGCCCGCTGCGGGGCACTGAAGCTTTCTTT. Translated: CASSPLRGTEAFF.

This clone was recorded a few times. The V call is TRBV3-1 (or the pseudogene TRBV3-2), the J call TRBJ2-7, with D perhaps TRBD2 (5 bases). The germline V gene has CDR1 LGHDT and CDR2 YNNKEL (reference sequence). This CDR3 has 13 residues. Between the trimmed V and J ends, which lost 1 base and 3 bases, there was a span of 7 bases. The CDR3 spells CASSQGTGYEQYF. CDR3 sequence (DNA): TGTGCCAGCAGCCAAGGGACTGGCTACGAGCAGTACTTC.

This chain links TRBV27 with TRBJ2-2; 9 positions match TRBD2. Losses at the gene ends were 7 bases for V and 10 bases for J; bases not matched to a gene: 4. Germline CDR1 reads MNHEY; CDR2 reads SMNVEV (reference sequence). The CDR3 is made up of 12 amino acids. DNA of the CDR3: TGTGCCAGCAAACTAGCGGGTACGGAGCTGTTTTTT. Protein sequence: CASKLAGTELFF.

V and J are TRBV7-9 and TRBJ2-5; D is perhaps TRBD2 (7 bases). V lost 7 bases and J 4 bases, leaving 19 bases between the germline ends. The CDR3 extends over 15 amino acids. CDR1 and CDR2 (germline): SEHNR, FQNEAQ (reference sequence). The CDR3 region is CASTWGGSRGETQYF. Here the CDR3 DNA reads TGTGCCAGCACCTGGGGGGGCTCAAGGGGAGAGACCCAGTACTTC.

The rearrangement links TRBV7-2 to TRBJ1-2; 8 bases are a match to TRBD1. Germline loops: CDR1 SGHTA, CDR2 FQGNSA. V shed 0 bases, J shed 3 bases, and the junction held 3 bases outside the gene matches. The CDR3 has 15 residues. As DNA, the CDR3 is TGTGCCAGCAGCTTAGCGACAGGGGCCCACTATGGCTACACCTTC. It yields the protein CASSLATGAHYGYTF.

This clone was seen more than once but under ten times. The chain links TRBV28 to TRBJ1-2, with 7 bases aligning to TRBD1. There are 14 residues in the CDR3. The ends lost 5 bases at V and 3 bases at J; junction bases unmatched: 6. CDR1 and CDR2 from the germline V gene are MDHEN and SYDVKM. The CDR3, as DNA: TGTGCCAGCAGTCGACAGGGTTCGTACTATGGCTACACCTTC. Amino acid sequence: CASSRQGSYYGYTF.

CDR3 residues: CASSFPVASGMGSTDTQYF. The CDR3, as DNA: TGTGCCAGCAGCTTCCCGGTAGCTAGCGGGATGGGAAGCACAGATACGCAGTATTTT. The rearrangement joins TRBV11-2 to TRBJ2-3, with 9 positions matching TRBD2. This CDR3 is 19 amino acids long. J lost 0 bases, V lost 3 bases, and 13 bases had no gene match. Per germline, CDR1 SGHAT and CDR2 FQNNGV. Combining the CDR3 with reference TRBV11-2 and TRBJ2-3 gives the whole variable domain EAGVAQSPRYKIIEKRQSVAFWCNPISGHATLYWYQQILGQGPKLLIQFQNNGVVDDSQLPKDRFSAERLKGVDSTLKIQPAKLEDSAVYLCASSFPVASGMGSTDTQYFGPGTRLTVL.